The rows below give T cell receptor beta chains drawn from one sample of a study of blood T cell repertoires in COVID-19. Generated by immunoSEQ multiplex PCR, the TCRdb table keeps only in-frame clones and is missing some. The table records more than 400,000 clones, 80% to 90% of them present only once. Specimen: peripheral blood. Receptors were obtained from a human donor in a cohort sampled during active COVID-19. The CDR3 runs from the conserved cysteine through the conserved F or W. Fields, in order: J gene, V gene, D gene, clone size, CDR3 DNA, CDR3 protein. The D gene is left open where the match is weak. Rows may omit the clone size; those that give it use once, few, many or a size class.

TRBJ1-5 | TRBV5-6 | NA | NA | TGTGCCAGCAGCAACAGGGCTCGGCAGCCCCAGCATTTT | CASSNRARQPQHF
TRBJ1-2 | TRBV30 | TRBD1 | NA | TGTGCCGCCGGACAGGGAGGAGGCTACACCTTC | CAAGQGGGYTF
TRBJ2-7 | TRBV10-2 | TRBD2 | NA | TGCGCCAGCAGTGTCCTCATGATAGCGGGAATTTACGAGCAGTACTTC | CASSVLMIAGIYEQYF
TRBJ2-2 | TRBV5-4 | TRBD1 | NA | TGTGCCAGCAGTGGACAGGGTCGGACCGGGGAGCTGTTTTTT | CASSGQGRTGELFF
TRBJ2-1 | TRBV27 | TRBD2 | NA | TGTGCCAGCAGTACCCCACTAGCGCGTGGTCACAATGAGCAGTTCTTC | CASSTPLARGHNEQFF
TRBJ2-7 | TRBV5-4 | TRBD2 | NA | TGTGCCAGCAGGACAACCGGGGGGAGCTTCTACGAGCAGTACTTC | CASRTTGGSFYEQYF
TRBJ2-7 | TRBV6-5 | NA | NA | TGTGCCAGCAGTTCTCGGGTGGGCGAGCAGTACTTC | CASSSRVGEQYF
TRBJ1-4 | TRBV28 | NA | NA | TGTGCCAGCAGTCCCCCGGGGGGTGAAAAACTGTTTTTT | CASSPPGGEKLFF
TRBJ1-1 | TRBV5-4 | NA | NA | TGTGCCAGCAGCTTGGCGTCCACTAACACTGAAGCTTTCTTT | CASSLASTNTEAFF
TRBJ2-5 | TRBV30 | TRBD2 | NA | TGTGCCTGGAGTGGAGATAGCGGGAGGGCCTTTAAGTTGAGAGAGACCCAGTACTTC | CAWSGDSGRAFKLRETQYF
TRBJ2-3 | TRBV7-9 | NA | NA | TGTGCCAGCAGCTTGAGGGACAAAAACACAGATACGCAGTATTTT | CASSLRDKNTDTQYF
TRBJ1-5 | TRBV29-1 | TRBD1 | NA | TGCAGCGTTTCGACGACAGGGGGGAATCAGCCCCAGCATTTT | CSVSTTGGNQPQHF
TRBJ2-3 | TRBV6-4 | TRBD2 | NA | TGTGCCACCCGGAGCGGGAGGGCCGGGGCAGATACGCAGTATTTT | CATRSGRAGADTQYF
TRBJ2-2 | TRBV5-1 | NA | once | TGCGCCAGCAGCTCCGAGCGGATTCCTACCGGGGAGCTGTTTTTT | CASSSERIPTGELFF
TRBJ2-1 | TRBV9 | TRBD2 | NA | TGTGCCAGCAGCCCGGGACTAGCGGAAAGCTCCTACAATGAGCAGTTCTTC | CASSPGLAESSYNEQFF
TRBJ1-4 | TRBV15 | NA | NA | TGTGCCACCAGCAGAGATCGGTTAGACAGTGAAAAACTGTTTTTT | CATSRDRLDSEKLFF
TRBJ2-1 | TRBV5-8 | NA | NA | TGTGCCAGCAGCTTACGGAGGGTCTCTAGCATTGAGCAGTTCTTC | CASSLRRVSSIEQFF
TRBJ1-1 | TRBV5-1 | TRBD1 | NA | TGCGCCAGCAGCCGCGGGACAGGGACGAACACTGAAGCTTTCTTT | CASSRGTGTNTEAFF
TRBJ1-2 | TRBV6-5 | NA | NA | TGTGCCAGCAGTTACCTTGCTAACTATGGCTACACCTTC | CASSYLANYGYTF
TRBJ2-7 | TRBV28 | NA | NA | TGTGCCAGCAGTTTGGGCCGACAGGGAGGGTACTTC | CASSLGRQGGYF
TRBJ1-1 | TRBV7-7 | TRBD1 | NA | TGTGCTAGCAGCCGCCGATTAGCAGGGGGCACTGAAGCTTTCTTT | CASSRRLAGGTEAFF
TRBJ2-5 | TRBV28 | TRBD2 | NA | TGTGCCAGCAGTTTTACGCCCGGGACTAGCGGGAGAGAGACCCAGTACTTC | CASSFTPGTSGRETQYF
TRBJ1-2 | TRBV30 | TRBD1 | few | TGTGCCTGGAGTGCCGGGACAGACTATGGCTACACCTTC | CAWSAGTDYGYTF
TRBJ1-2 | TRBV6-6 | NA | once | TGTGCCAGCAGTTACTCACGGGGGGCGGGCGGCTACACCTTC | CASSYSRGAGGYTF
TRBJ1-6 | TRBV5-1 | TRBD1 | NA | TGCGCCAGCAGCTGGACAGGGGACCTACCCAATTCACCCCTCCACTTT | CASSWTGDLPNSPLHF
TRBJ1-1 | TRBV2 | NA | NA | TGTGCCAGCAGTGGACTGACAGGGAACACTGAAGCTTTCTTT | CASSGLTGNTEAFF
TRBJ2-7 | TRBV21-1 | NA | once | TGTGCCAGCAGCAAGCAGTGCCGAATGGCCTACGAGCAGTACTTC | CASSKQCRMAYEQYF
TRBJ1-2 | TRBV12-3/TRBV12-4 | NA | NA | TGTGCCAGCACCCAGGTGCTTCCCTGGGGCTACACCTTC | CASTQVLPWGYTF
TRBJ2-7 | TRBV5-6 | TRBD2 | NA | TGTGCCAGCAGCTTGAGGCTAGCGGGAGCCAAAAAGGCCTACGAGCAGTACTTC | CASSLRLAGAKKAYEQYF
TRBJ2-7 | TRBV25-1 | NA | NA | TGTGCCAGCAGTGAATCGGGTAGTACCTTCTACGAGCAGTACTTC | CASSESGSTFYEQYF
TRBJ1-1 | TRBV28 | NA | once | TGTGCCAGCAGTGTCACAGGGATAAAAACTGAAGCTTTCTTT | CASSVTGIKTEAFF
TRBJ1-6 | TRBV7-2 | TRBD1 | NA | TGTGCCAGCAGCTTACAGGGGGCATTTAATTCACCCCTCCACTTT | CASSLQGAFNSPLHF
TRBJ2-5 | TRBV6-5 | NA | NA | TGTGCCAGCAGTCCCCTTGTGAGGGAGACCCAGTACTTC | CASSPLVRETQYF
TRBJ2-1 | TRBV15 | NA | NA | TGTGCCACCAGCAGAGATCTCCTAGCTGTCTCGTACAATGAGCAGTTCTTC | CATSRDLLAVSYNEQFF
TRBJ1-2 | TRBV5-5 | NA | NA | TGTGCCAGCAGCTGGACTGGGTCGTATGGCTACACCTTC | CASSWTGSYGYTF
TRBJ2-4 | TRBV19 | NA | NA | TGTGCCAGTAGTGTCGTAGCCAAAAACATTCAGTACTTC | CASSVVAKNIQYF
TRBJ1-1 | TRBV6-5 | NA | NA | TGTGCCAGCAGTTACTCGATAAAGACACTGCAAGCTTTCTTT | CASSYSIKTLQAFF
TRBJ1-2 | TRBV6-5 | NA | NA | TGTGCCAGCAGTCCTTCCGCTCGGTATGGCTACACCTTC | CASSPSARYGYTF
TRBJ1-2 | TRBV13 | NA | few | TGTGCCAGCAGCTCGCAGAGCAGAGGTTGGTATGGCTACACCTTC | CASSSQSRGWYGYTF
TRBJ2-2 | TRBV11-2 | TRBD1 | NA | TGTGCCAGCAGCTTATCAGGCATCCAGGGGGCCACCGGGGAGCTGTTTTTT | CASSLSGIQGATGELFF
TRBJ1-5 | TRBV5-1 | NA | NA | TGCGCCAGCAGCCGGGCGGGGGGGGACGATCAGCCCCAGCATTTT | CASSRAGGDDQPQHF
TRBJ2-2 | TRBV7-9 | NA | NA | TGTGCCAGCAGCCACGAGGCCGGGGAGCTGTTTTTT | CASSHEAGELFF
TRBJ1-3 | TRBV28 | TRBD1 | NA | TGTGCCAGCAGCTTCCTGGGGTCGGGACAGGGTCGAGTAAACACCATATATTTT | CASSFLGSGQGRVNTIYF
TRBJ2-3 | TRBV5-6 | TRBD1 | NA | TGTGCCAGCAGCTTGTTGGGGGACAGGCGCACAGATACGCAGTATTTT | CASSLLGDRRTDTQYF
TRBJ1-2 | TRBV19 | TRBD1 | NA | TGTGCCAGTAGTCCGGGACAGGGGGCTTACTATGGCTACACCTTC | CASSPGQGAYYGYTF
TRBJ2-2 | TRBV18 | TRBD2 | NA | TGTGCCAGCTCACCACTACGAACTAGCGGGAGTACCGGGGAGCTGTTTTTT | CASSPLRTSGSTGELFF
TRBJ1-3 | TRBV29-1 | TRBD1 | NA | TGCAGCGTTGCTGACAGGGAGAGCTCTGGAAACACCATATATTTT | CSVADRESSGNTIYF
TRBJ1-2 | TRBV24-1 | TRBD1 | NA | TGTGCCACCCGCGCGCCGAGGGGGCAAGGTGGCTACACCTTC | CATRAPRGQGGYTF
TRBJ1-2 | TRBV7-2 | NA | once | TGTGCCAGCAGCTTAGCCGGACTTGGCTACACCTTC | CASSLAGLGYTF
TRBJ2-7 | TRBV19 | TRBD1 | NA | TGTGCCAGTAGGTGGACAGGGGCCTACGAGCAGTACTTC | CASRWTGAYEQYF
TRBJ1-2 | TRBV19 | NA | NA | TGTGCCAGTAACCAACAGTCTAACTATGGCTACACCTTC | CASNQQSNYGYTF
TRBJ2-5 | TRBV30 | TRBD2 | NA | TGTGCCTCCTCCCGGCGGGAGGATAGAGAGACCCAGTACTTC | CASSRREDRETQYF
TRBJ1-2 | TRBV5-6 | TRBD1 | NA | TGTGCCAGCAGCTCCCCCGGGACAGGGTTCTATGGCTACACCTTC | CASSSPGTGFYGYTF
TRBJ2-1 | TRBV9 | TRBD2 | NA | TGTGCCAGCAGCGCTAGCGGGAGTCGGAATGAGCAGTTCTTC | CASSASGSRNEQFF
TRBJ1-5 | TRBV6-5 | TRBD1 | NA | TGTGCCAGCAGTTACGACAGGGACCAGCCCCAGCATTTT | CASSYDRDQPQHF
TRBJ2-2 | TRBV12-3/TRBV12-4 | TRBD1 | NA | TGTGCCAGCAGAAAGACAGGGCTCGGGGAGCTGTTTTTT | CASRKTGLGELFF
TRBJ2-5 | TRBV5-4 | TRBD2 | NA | TGTGCCAGCAGCCTTTGGGAGGGGGAGACCCAGTACTTC | CASSLWEGETQYF
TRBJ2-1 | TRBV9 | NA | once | TGTGCCAGCAGCGTAGACAGCTTTGATTTCCCCTACAATGAGCAGTTCTTC | CASSVDSFDFPYNEQFF